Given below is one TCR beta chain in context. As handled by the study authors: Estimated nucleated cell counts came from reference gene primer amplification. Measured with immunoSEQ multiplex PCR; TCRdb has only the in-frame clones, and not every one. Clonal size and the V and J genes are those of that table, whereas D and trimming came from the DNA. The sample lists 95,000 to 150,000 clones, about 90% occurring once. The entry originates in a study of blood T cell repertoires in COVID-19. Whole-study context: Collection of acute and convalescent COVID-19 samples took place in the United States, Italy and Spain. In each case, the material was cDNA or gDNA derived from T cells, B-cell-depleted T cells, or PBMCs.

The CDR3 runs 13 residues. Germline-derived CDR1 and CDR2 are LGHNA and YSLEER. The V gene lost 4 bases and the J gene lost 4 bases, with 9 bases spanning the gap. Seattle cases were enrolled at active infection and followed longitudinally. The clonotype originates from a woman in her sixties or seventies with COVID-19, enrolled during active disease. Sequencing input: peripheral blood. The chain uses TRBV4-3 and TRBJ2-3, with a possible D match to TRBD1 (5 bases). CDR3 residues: CASSPAGSDTQYF. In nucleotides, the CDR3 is TGCGCCAGCAGCCCGGCAGGGTCAGATACGCAGTATTTT.